Listed below are T cell receptor beta chains from one sample, sequenced in a study of shared clonotypes between healthy human individuals. The data were produced by immunoSEQ multiplex PCR, yet TCRdb's version contains in-frame clones alone and is incomplete. This table has about 2.1 million clones, about 93% appearing once. The sequenced material came from naive CD8+ T cells from PBMCs. These receptors came from a young man in good health. Some clones in this sample may be carry-over from other donors' samples. Both conserved end residues are part of each CDR3. D genes are given only for firm matches. The size entry is marked missing in some rows and otherwise reads once, few, many or a size class.

size,D,J,V,DNA,CDR3
-,TRBD2,TRBJ2-1,TRBV7-3,TGTGCCAGCAGCCAGACTAGCGGGAGAGTCAATGAGCAGTTCTTC,CASSQTSGRVNEQFF
once,-,TRBJ2-3,TRBV9,TGTGCCAGCAGGGCAGGGGCCGGAGATACGCAGTATTTT,CASRAGAGDTQYF
-,-,TRBJ2-3,TRBV27,TGTGCCAGCAGTCCTCTAGGGGCTAGCACAGATACGCAGTATTTT,CASSPLGASTDTQYF
-,-,TRBJ2-1,TRBV30,TGTGCCTGGAGACACATACTAGCCAATGAGCAGTTCTTC,CAWRHILANEQFF
-,-,TRBJ2-1,TRBV11-2,TGTGCCAGCAGCCAAATACAGGTCTGGGAGCAGTTCTTC,CASSQIQVWEQFF
-,-,TRBJ2-7,TRBV27,TGTGCCAGCAGTTTATATGGGCATAGGGAAGAGCAGTACTTC,CASSLYGHREEQYF
once,TRBD1,TRBJ2-5,TRBV30,TGTGCCTGGAGTCCTGGGACAGGGTCCGGGAGGGAGACCCAGTACTTC,CAWSPGTGSGRETQYF
-,-,TRBJ2-7,TRBV7-9,TGTGCCAGCAGCCCATCGGAGGACCTCTACGAGCAGTACTTC,CASSPSEDLYEQYF
-,-,TRBJ1-5,TRBV27,TGTGCCAGCAGTTTATCAGGCAGGAGGAGCAATCAGCCCCAGCATTTT,CASSLSGRRSNQPQHF
-,-,TRBJ2-7,TRBV5-1,TGCGCCAGCAGCTTGGAGTTGGCCTACGAGCAGTACTTC,CASSLELAYEQYF
-,TRBD1,TRBJ1-5,TRBV4-1,TGCGCCAGCAGCCCAAGGACAGGGTTCAATCAGCCCCAGCATTTT,CASSPRTGFNQPQHF
-,-,TRBJ1-1,TRBV7-9,TGTGCCAGCAGCTCACTCTATGGGCGTGCTGAGGCTTTCTTT,CASSSLYGRAEAFF
-,-,TRBJ2-7,TRBV29-1,TGCAGCGTTGAAAGCGGTTACTCCTACGAGCAGTACTTC,CSVESGYSYEQYF
once,TRBD1,TRBJ2-7,TRBV7-8,TGTGCCAGCAGCCACGTGACAGGGGGCAGTGGGATAGACGCCTACGAGCAGTACTTC,CASSHVTGGSGIDAYEQYF
-,-,TRBJ2-7,TRBV19,TGTGCCAGTATCCCCCAGCGGAGCTACGAGCAGTACTTC,CASIPQRSYEQYF
-,TRBD1,TRBJ1-1,TRBV5-6,TGTGCCAGCAGCTTTGGACAGGGGGTCACTGAAGCTTTCTTT,CASSFGQGVTEAFF
-,TRBD1,TRBJ1-2,TRBV27,TGTGCCAGCACACCCCTAGGGGGACAGGACTATGGCTACACCTTC,CASTPLGGQDYGYTF
once,-,TRBJ2-1,TRBV11-2,TGTGCCAGCAGCCATAGTGGAGTCTACAATGAGCAGTTCTTC,CASSHSGVYNEQFF
-,TRBD1,TRBJ2-7,TRBV7-9,TGTGCCAGCAGCTCACAGGGGCGCGAGCAGTACTTC,CASSSQGREQYF
-,-,TRBJ2-1,TRBV11-2,TGTGCCAGCACCACTGGAAAGGACAATGAGCAGTTCTTC,CASTTGKDNEQFF
-,-,TRBJ2-6,TRBV28,TGTGCCAGCAGTTTCGCCAACTCTGGGGCCAACGTCCTGACTTTC,CASSFANSGANVLTF
-,TRBD1,TRBJ2-5,TRBV2,TGTGCCAGCCCTAGGACAGGGTCACTTGTATTGGAGACCCAGTACTTC,CASPRTGSLVLETQYF
-,-,TRBJ2-7,TRBV28,TGTGCCAGCAGTTTACCGGGGTTCGAGCAGTACTTC,CASSLPGFEQYF
-,TRBD2,TRBJ2-6,TRBV15,TGTGCCACCCTTGGGGGGCGGGAGGGAAGGGCTGGGGCCAACGTCCTGACTTTC,CATLGGREGRAGANVLTF
-,-,TRBJ2-7,TRBV10-1,TGCGCCAGCAGTGAGTCTGGGGGAGCGCCGGGCTACGAGCAGTACTTC,CASSESGGAPGYEQYF
-,-,TRBJ2-1,TRBV4-3,TGCGCCAGCAGCCAAGATGAGGTGGGAGGTGAGCAGTTCTTC,CASSQDEVGGEQFF
-,TRBD1,TRBJ1-6,TRBV6-1,TGTGCCAGCTCCGACAGGGGCCGATCACCCCTCCACTTT,CASSDRGRSPLHF
-,-,TRBJ2-7,TRBV14,TGTGCCAGCAGCCAGCGAGGATCCTACGAGCAGTACTTC,CASSQRGSYEQYF
-,-,TRBJ2-1,TRBV6-6,TGTGCCAGCAGTTATCCCGGGACCCTAAACAATGAGCAGTTCTTC,CASSYPGTLNNEQFF
-,-,TRBJ2-5,TRBV6-5,TGTGCCAGCAGTTACGAACTCCTAGGAACGCAAGAGACCCAGTACTTC,CASSYELLGTQETQYF
-,-,TRBJ2-1,TRBV7-9,TGTGCCAGCAGCTTAAAAAGGGAGTTTGAGCAGTTCTTC,CASSLKREFEQFF
-,-,TRBJ2-1,TRBV27,TGTGCCAGCAGTCTAACCCCTTTGGACAATGAGCAGTTCTTC,CASSLTPLDNEQFF
-,-,TRBJ1-2,TRBV29-1,TGCAGCGTTGCAACCTACAGGGACGTCTATGGCTACACCTTC,CSVATYRDVYGYTF
-,-,TRBJ2-7,TRBV28,TGTGCCAGCACTTCCCCCCGGAGCTCCTACGAGCAGTACTTC,CASTSPRSSYEQYF
-,-,TRBJ2-5,TRBV2,TGTGCCAGCAGTGCGGAGACCCCCCGCCCGGAGACCCAGTACTTC,CASSAETPRPETQYF
-,TRBD1,TRBJ1-4,TRBV19,TGTGCCAGTAGTATTTTCCGGACAGGGAAAGGCAAACTGTTTTTT,CASSIFRTGKGKLFF
-,-,TRBJ2-2,TRBV10-3,TGTGCCATCAGTGAGTCGGGGACCGCGAACACCGGGGAGCTGTTTTTT,CAISESGTANTGELFF
-,-,TRBJ1-2,TRBV7-9,TGTGCCAGCAGCTTTGGGCCCTACAGGGCTAACTATGGCTACACCTTC,CASSFGPYRANYGYTF
-,-,TRBJ2-2,TRBV2,TGTGCCAGCAGTAAAGGCCCCCCTGGGGCCGGGGAGCTGTTTTTT,CASSKGPPGAGELFF
-,-,TRBJ1-5,TRBV27,TGTGCCAGCAGTTTACAGCACTATAGCAATCAGCCCCAGCATTTT,CASSLQHYSNQPQHF
-,-,TRBJ2-2,TRBV11-2,TGTGCCAGCAGCTGGAATAGCCCCGGGGAGCTGTTTTTT,CASSWNSPGELFF
-,-,TRBJ2-1,TRBV4-1,TGCGCCAGCAGCCGACTCGGGGTAACTTCCTACAATGAGCAGTTCTTC,CASSRLGVTSYNEQFF
-,-,TRBJ2-7,TRBV9,TGTGCCAGCAGCCCGGGGGCCCTAGCTCCCGAGCAGTACTTC,CASSPGALAPEQYF
-,-,TRBJ2-1,TRBV6-5,TGTGCCAGCAGGGTTTCTGCGGGATTCGCTGAGCAGTTCTTC,CASRVSAGFAEQFF
-,-,TRBJ2-3,TRBV7-2,TGTGCCGGACAGTCGGCTAGCGGCCATAGCACAGATACGCAGTATTTT,CAGQSASGHSTDTQYF
-,-,TRBJ1-1,TRBV4-1,TGCGCCAGCAGCCACAGGGCCGCTTCGAACACTGAAGCTTTCTTT,CASSHRAASNTEAFF
-,TRBD1,TRBJ1-1,TRBV7-8,TGTGCCAGCAGCTTAGGGGACAGGGCCCCCCTGAACACTGAAGCTTTCTTT,CASSLGDRAPLNTEAFF
-,-,TRBJ2-2,TRBV5-1,TGCGCCAGCAGCTTGGCCGAGCGGGCCGGCACCGGGGAGCTGTTTTTT,CASSLAERAGTGELFF